Each of the 23 T cell receptor beta chains below was sequenced from the same sample in a study of blood T cell repertoires in COVID-19. Generated by immunoSEQ multiplex PCR, the TCRdb table keeps only in-frame clones and is missing some. In the table there are about 330,000 clones, more than 85% of which are singletons. Sequencing input: PBMCs or T cells enriched from blood (not recorded which). The receptors shown here come from a woman in her thirties who had recovered from COVID-19.

This chain links TRBV7-6 with TRBJ2-7; 7 positions match TRBD2. Trimming removed 8 bases from V and 2 bases from J; junction bases left unmatched: 12. There are 15 residues in the CDR3. Germline V gene lookup returns CDR1 SGHVS and CDR2 FNYEAQ. CDR3 sequence: CASQGGIAGAYEQYF. The CDR3 DNA sequence: TGTGCCAGCCAGGGCGGTATAGCGGGCGCCTACGAGCAGTACTTC.

This chain joins TRBV28 and TRBJ2-7; TRBD2 aligns across 7 bases. This CDR3 region has 15 residues. Trimming at V came to 2 bases and at J to 3 bases, leaving 7 bases not matched to a gene. The V gene's germline CDR1 is MDHEN and CDR2 SYDVKM. CDR3 loop: CASSLGGVAVYEQYF. The CDR3, as DNA: TGTGCCAGCAGTTTAGGGGGGGTTGCAGTCTACGAGCAGTACTTC.

The rearrangement links TRBV11-2 to TRBJ1-6; 7 bases align to TRBD1. J lost 11 bases, V lost 1 base, and 11 bases had no gene match. This CDR3 has 16 amino acids. Germline values: CDR1 SGHAT, CDR2 FQNNGV. As DNA, the CDR3 is TGTGCCAGCAGCTTAGCTTATACGACAGGGTCGACACCCCTCCACTTT. Its translation: CASSLAYTTGSTPLHF.

V gene TRBV6-1 combines with J gene TRBJ1-2, with D unresolved. Germline CDR1 MNHNS, CDR2 SASEGT. The CDR3 has 12 amino acids. The germline V and J ends were trimmed by 2 bases and 4 bases, with 5 bases remaining between them. The CDR3 region has the DNA TGTGCCAGCAGTGAACCCAGCTATGGCTACACCTTC. It is translated as CASSEPSYGYTF.

This chain joins TRBV11-1 and TRBJ2-7, with 10 bases fitting TRBD2. CDR3 length: 16 residues. In germline, CDR1 is SGHAT, CDR2 FQDESV (reference sequence). The ends lost 3 bases at V and 4 bases at J; junction bases unmatched: 9. This CDR3 is CASSLGISGGAYEQYF. As DNA, the CDR3 is TGTGCCAGCAGCTTGGGTATCAGCGGGGGGGCGTACGAGCAGTACTTC.

The chain recombines TRBV3-1 (or the pseudogene TRBV3-2) with TRBJ2-7; no firm D call. Trimming stripped 5 bases from V and 0 bases from J, with 11 bases between. There are 14 residues in the CDR3. Germline V gene lookup returns CDR1 LGHDT and CDR2 YNNKEL (reference sequence). The DNA of the CDR3 is TGTGCCAGCAGCTCACAGCTCAACTCCTACGAGCAGTACTTC. Translated: CASSSQLNSYEQYF.

Only one count was recorded for this clone. The chain couples TRBV7-2 to TRBJ2-7; D may be TRBD1 (6 bases). V was cut by 2 bases and J by 0 bases, with 14 bases left in between. The germline V gene has CDR1 SGHTA and CDR2 FQGNSA. The CDR3 extends over 16 amino acids. CDR3 sequence reads: CASSLSPGQNSYEQYF. The DNA for the CDR3 is TGTGCCAGCAGCTTAAGCCCCGGACAGAACTCCTACGAGCAGTACTTC.

The gene calls are TRBV2 and TRBJ1-5; no clear D. Germline V gene lookup returns CDR1 SNHLY and CDR2 FYNNEI. The CDR3 loop spans 15 amino acids. Trimming pared 5 bases from V and 3 bases from J, leaving 14 bases between. The CDR3 protein is CASSQSRQNNQPQHF. The DNA of the CDR3 is TGTGCCAGCAGTCAGAGCCGACAAAACAATCAGCCCCAGCATTTT.

The chain recombines TRBV7-2 with TRBJ1-2, with a possible D match to TRBD1 (6 bases). CDR3 length equals 14 residues. Trimming pared 1 base from V and 8 bases from J, leaving 14 bases between. Germline V gene lookup returns CDR1 SGHTA and CDR2 FQGNSA. The chain's CDR3 is CASSLVGAPLGYTF. The CDR3 DNA reads as TGTGCCAGCAGCTTAGTGGGGGCCCCCTTGGGCTACACCTTC.

The chain has TRBV5-4 and TRBJ2-1; no clear D gene. This CDR3 is 13 amino acids long. V was clipped by 0 bases and J by 5 bases, with 6 bases between them. Germline loops: CDR1 SGHNT, CDR2 YYREEE (reference sequence). The CDR3 nucleotides are TGTGCCAGCAGCTTGGTGGCCGACAATGAGCAGTTCTTC. Residues: CASSLVADNEQFF.

The CDR3 loop is CASRMTPGLAGAGELFF. The CDR3 DNA sequence: TGTGCCAGCAGGATGACCCCGGGACTAGCGGGCGCCGGGGAGCTGTTTTTT. The rearrangement uses TRBV7-2 and TRBJ2-2; TRBD2 matches 12 bases. The CDR3 loop spans 17 amino acids. Germline V gene data show CDR1 as SGHTA and CDR2 as FQGNSA. J lost 6 bases, V lost 6 bases, and 11 bases had no gene match. Based on the CDR3 plus reference TRBV7-2 and TRBJ2-2, the full variable domain is GAGVSQSPSNKVTEKGKDVELRCDPISGHTALYWYRQSLGQGLEFLIYFQGNSAPDKSGLPSDRFSAERTGGSVSTLTIQRTQQEDSAVYLCASRMTPGLAGAGELFFGEGSRLTVL.

The V and J genes are TRBV9 and TRBJ2-1; 10 bases fit TRBD2. Germline V CDR1 and CDR2: SGDLS, YYNGEE. V lost 1 base, J lost 6 bases, and 7 bases stayed unmatched. The CDR3 runs to 16 residues. This CDR3 reads CASSVKRAGGFNEQFF. DNA of the CDR3: TGTGCCAGCAGCGTAAAAAGAGCGGGGGGGTTCAATGAGCAGTTCTTC. Full variable domain (outside the CDR3, taken from reference TRBV9 and TRBJ2-1): DSGVTQTPKHLITATGQRVTLRCSPRSGDLSVYWYQQSLDQGLQFLIQYYNGEERAKGNILERFSAQQFPDLHSELNLSSLELGDSALYFCASSVKRAGGFNEQFFGPGTRLTVL.

This rearrangement joins TRBV5-4 to TRBJ2-7; 7 nucleotides match TRBD2. V lost 4 bases to trimming and J lost 2 bases; unmatched junction nucleotides: 9. The CDR3 is made up of 15 amino acids. The germline V gene encodes CDR1 SGHNT and CDR2 YYREEE (reference sequence). CDR3: CASSTVASGPYEQYF. The CDR3, as DNA: TGTGCCAGCAGCACTGTGGCTAGCGGCCCCTACGAGCAGTACTTC.

V gene TRBV7-2 combines with J gene TRBJ1-1; 9 bases agree with TRBD1. The trim removed 5 bases at V and 4 bases at J, leaving 8 bases unmatched. This CDR3 is 15 amino acids long. Germline CDR1 is SGHTA and CDR2 is FQGNSA. The chain's CDR3 is CASSMRTGVFTEAFF. CDR3 nucleotide sequence: TGTGCCAGCAGCATGCGGACAGGGGTGTTCACTGAAGCTTTCTTT.

As DNA, the CDR3 is TGTGCCATCAGTGAGCGGGAGGCTGCTGCAAATGAGCAGTTCTTC. Translation gives CAISEREAAANEQFF. The gene calls are TRBV10-3 and TRBJ2-1; 7 positions match TRBD2. V trimming: 2 bases; J trimming: 7 bases; junction bases outside the gene matches: 8. This CDR3 is built from 15 residues. CDR1 and CDR2 from the germline V gene are ENHRY and SYGVKD.

The gene calls are TRBV6-2 or TRBV6-3 and TRBJ2-3, with TRBD1 matching over 9 bases. CDR3 length equals 16 residues. The J segment lost 5 bases and the V segment lost 4 bases, leaving 10 bases of the junction unmatched. Germline CDR1 reads MNHEY; CDR2 reads SVGEGT. DNA of the CDR3: TGTGCCAGCAGTTTTGCTTTAGGGACAGGGATAGATACGCAGTATTTT. This gives the protein CASSFALGTGIDTQYF.

This CDR3 reads CASSLGQGKSQPQHF. CDR3 sequence (DNA): TGTGCCAGCAGCTTAGGACAGGGGAAATCTCAGCCCCAGCATTTT. The V call is TRBV7-9, the J call TRBJ1-5, with 8 bases lining up with TRBD1. V was pared by 1 base and J by 6 bases, with 5 bases of the junction left unmatched. The CDR3 extends over 15 amino acids. The germline V gene encodes CDR1 SEHNR and CDR2 FQNEAQ (reference sequence).

The V call is TRBV4-3, the J call TRBJ1-4; D perhaps matches TRBD1 (5 bases). Germline V lookup: CDR1 LGHNA, CDR2 YSLEER. This CDR3 contains 15 residues. Trimming cost V 0 bases and J 5 bases, with 10 bases left between them. Here the CDR3 DNA reads TGCGCCAGCAGCCAAGATTGGGGCCAGAATGAAAAACTGTTTTTT. Translated: CASSQDWGQNEKLFF.

The chain links TRBV7-2 to TRBJ1-2; the D is unclear. The CDR3 loop spans 14 amino acids. V lost 1 base to trimming and J lost 2 bases, with 8 bases between them. Looked up from germline, CDR1 is SGHTA and CDR2 is FQGNSA. Here the CDR3 reads CASSLDSLNYGYTF. The CDR3 nucleotides read TGTGCCAGCAGCTTAGACAGCTTGAACTATGGCTACACCTTC.

V usage is TRBV12-3 or TRBV12-4 and J usage is TRBJ1-2; 7 bases line up with TRBD1. The CDR3 consists of 13 residues. V dropped 6 bases and J dropped 5; count of bases not matched to a gene: 6. CDR3 sequence: CASSRGTAYGYTF. Written as DNA, the CDR3 is TGTGCCAGCAGCCGCGGGACAGCTTATGGCTACACCTTC.

The DNA for the CDR3 is TGTGCCAGCAGCCAAGGTCCGGGACAGAGTTACTTC. Encoded protein: CASSQGPGQSYF. The rearrangement links TRBV3-1 (or the pseudogene TRBV3-2) to TRBJ2-4; 7 nucleotides align to TRBD1. Germline CDR1 reads LGHDT; CDR2 reads YNNKEL (reference sequence). This CDR3 comprises 12 residues. V gave up 1 base and J gave up 16 bases; unmatched junction bases: 7.

The V and J genes are TRBV10-3 and TRBJ1-2; D ambiguous. V lost 3 bases and J lost 1, with 9 bases in between. Per the germline V gene, CDR1 is ENHRY and CDR2 is SYGVKD. The CDR3 extends over 14 amino acids. Here the CDR3 DNA reads TGTGCCATCAGTGACCAAAACAGTAACTATGGCTACACCTTC. Amino acid sequence: CAISDQNSNYGYTF.

The chain combines TRBV4-1 with TRBJ1-4; D not certain. The V end lost 1 base, the J end lost 4 bases, and 10 bases lay between the germline ends. This CDR3 region has 15 residues. Germline CDR1 is MGHRA and CDR2 is YSYEKL. CDR3: CASSQVSGFNEKLFF. DNA of the CDR3: TGCGCCAGCAGCCAAGTGAGCGGGTTTAATGAAAAACTGTTTTTT.